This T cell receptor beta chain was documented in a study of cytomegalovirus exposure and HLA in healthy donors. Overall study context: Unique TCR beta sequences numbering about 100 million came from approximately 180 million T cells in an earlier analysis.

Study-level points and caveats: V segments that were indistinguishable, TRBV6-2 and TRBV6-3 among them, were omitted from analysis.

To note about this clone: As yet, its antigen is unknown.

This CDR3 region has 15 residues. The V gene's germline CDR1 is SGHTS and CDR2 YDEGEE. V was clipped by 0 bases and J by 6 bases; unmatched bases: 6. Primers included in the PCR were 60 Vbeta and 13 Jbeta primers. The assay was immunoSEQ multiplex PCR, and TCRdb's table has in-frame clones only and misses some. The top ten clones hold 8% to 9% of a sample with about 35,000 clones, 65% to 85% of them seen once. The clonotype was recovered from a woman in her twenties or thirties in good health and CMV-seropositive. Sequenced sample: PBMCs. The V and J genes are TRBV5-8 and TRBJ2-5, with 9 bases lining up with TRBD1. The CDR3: CASSLGPTGGKTQYF. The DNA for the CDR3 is TGTGCCAGCAGCTTGGGGCCCACAGGGGGCAAGACCCAGTACTTC.